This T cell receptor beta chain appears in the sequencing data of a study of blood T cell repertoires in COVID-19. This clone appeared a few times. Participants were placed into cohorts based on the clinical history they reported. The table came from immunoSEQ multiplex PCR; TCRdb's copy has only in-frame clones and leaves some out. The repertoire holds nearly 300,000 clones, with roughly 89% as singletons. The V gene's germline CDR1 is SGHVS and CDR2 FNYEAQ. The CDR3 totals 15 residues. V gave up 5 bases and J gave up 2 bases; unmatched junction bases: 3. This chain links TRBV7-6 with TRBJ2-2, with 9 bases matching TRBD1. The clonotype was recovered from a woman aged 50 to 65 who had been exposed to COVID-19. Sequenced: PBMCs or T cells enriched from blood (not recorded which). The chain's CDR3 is CASSGDRVNTGELFF. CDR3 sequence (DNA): TGTGCCAGCAGCGGGGACAGGGTTAACACCGGGGAGCTGTTTTTT.